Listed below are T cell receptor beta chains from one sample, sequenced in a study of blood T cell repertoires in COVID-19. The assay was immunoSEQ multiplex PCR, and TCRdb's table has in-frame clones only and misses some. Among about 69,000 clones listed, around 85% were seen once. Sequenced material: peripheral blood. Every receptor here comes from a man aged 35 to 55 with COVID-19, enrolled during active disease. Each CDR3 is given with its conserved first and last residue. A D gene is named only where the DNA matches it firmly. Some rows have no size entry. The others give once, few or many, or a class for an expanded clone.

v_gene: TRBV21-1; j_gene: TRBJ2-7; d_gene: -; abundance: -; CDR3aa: CASTARGGDYEQYF; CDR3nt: TGTGCCAGCACCGCAAGAGGGGGGGATTACGAGCAGTACTTC
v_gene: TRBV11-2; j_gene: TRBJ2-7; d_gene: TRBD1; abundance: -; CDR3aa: CASSRTGGYEQYF; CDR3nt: TGTGCCAGCAGCCGGACAGGGGGCTACGAGCAGTACTTC
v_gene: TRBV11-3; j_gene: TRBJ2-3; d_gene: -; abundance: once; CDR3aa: CASSLDLQREPYF; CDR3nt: TGTGCCAGCAGCTTAGATTTGCAGCGAGAGCCGTATTTT
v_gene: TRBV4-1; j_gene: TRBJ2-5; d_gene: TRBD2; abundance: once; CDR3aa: CASSQDREVVETQYF; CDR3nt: TGCGCCAGCAGCCAAGATCGGGAGGTGGTCGAGACCCAGTACTTC
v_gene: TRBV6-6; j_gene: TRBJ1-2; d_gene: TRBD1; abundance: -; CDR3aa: CASNGQENYGYTF; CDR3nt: TGTGCCAGCAACGGACAGGAGAACTATGGCTACACCTTC
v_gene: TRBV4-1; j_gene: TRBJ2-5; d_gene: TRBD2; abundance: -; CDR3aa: CASSQGLAGESETQYF; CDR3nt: TGCGCCAGCAGCCAAGGGCTAGCGGGGGAGTCAGAGACCCAGTACTTC
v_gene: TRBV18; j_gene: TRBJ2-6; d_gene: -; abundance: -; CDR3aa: CASSPGRVGAGANVLTF; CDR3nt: TGTGCCAGCTCTCCCGGTCGTGTCGGGGCTGGGGCCAACGTCCTGACTTTC
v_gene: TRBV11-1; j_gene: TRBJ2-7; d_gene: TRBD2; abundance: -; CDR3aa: CASSYGASGSYEQYF; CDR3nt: TGTGCCAGCAGCTATGGGGCTAGCGGGTCCTACGAGCAGTACTTC
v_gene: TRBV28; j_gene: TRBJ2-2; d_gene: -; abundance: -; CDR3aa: CASWDKNTGELFF; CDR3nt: TGTGCCAGCTGGGACAAGAACACCGGGGAGCTGTTTTTT
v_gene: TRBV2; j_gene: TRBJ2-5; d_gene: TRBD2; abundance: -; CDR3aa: CASRGTGGWDF; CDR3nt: TGTGCCAGCAGGGGGACGGGGGGTTGGGACTTC
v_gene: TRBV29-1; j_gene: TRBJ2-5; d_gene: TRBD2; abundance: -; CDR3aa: CSVRGGPQETQYF; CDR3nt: TGCAGCGTTCGCGGGGGGCCACAAGAGACCCAGTACTTC
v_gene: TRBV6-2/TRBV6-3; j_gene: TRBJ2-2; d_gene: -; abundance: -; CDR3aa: CASSSGENTGELFF; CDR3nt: TGTGCCAGCAGTTCGGGGGAGAACACCGGGGAGCTGTTTTTT
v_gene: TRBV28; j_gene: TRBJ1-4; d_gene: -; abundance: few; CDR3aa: CASRVPPREKLFF; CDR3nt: TGTGCCAGCAGAGTACCCCCTAGGGAAAAACTGTTTTTT
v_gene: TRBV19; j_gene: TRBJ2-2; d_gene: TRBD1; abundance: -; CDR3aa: CASRPRGSYTGELFF; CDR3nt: TGTGCCAGTAGACCCAGGGGGAGCTACACCGGGGAGCTGTTTTTT
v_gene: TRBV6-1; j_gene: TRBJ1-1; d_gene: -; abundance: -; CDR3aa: CASSELGGRDTEAFF; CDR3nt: TGTGCCAGCAGTGAGCTGGGGGGGCGGGACACTGAAGCTTTCTTT
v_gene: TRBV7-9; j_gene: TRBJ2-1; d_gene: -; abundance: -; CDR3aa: CASSIQGSGDEQFF; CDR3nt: TGTGCCAGCAGCATACAGGGATCGGGCGACGAGCAGTTCTTC
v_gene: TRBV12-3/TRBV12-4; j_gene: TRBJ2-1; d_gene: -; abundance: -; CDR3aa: CASRLTTEFF; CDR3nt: TGTGCCAGCAGACTCACCACGGAGTTCTTC
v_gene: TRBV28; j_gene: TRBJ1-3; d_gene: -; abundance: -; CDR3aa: CGMWAKGNTIYF; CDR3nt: TGTGGGATGTGGGCGAAAGGAAACACCATATATTTT
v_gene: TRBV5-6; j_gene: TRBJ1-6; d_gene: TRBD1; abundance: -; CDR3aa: CASSPQTGTGGISPLHF; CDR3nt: TGTGCCAGCAGCCCCCAGACCGGGACAGGGGGAATTTCACCCCTCCACTTT
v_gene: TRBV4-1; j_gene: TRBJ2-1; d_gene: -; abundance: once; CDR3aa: CASSQVDRYNEQFF; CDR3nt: TGCGCCAGCAGCCAAGTAGACAGATACAATGAGCAGTTCTTC
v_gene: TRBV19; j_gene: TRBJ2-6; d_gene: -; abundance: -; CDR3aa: CASSMVFGSGANVLTF; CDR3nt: TGTGCCAGTAGTATGGTATTCGGCTCTGGGGCCAACGTCCTGACTTTC
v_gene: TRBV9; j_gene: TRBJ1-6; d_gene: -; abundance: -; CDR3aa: CASSGNEGLPGDSPLHF; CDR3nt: TGTGCCAGCAGCGGAAACGAAGGACTGCCTGGCGATTCACCCCTCCACTTT
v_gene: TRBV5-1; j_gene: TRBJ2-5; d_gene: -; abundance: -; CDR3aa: CASSLGEKGYQETQYF; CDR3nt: TGCGCCAGCAGCTTGGGGGAAAAGGGGTACCAAGAGACCCAGTACTTC
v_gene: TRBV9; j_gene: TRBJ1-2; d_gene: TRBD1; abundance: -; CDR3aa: CASSVGQGAGGYTF; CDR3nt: TGTGCCAGCAGCGTAGGTCAGGGGGCTGGAGGCTACACCTTC
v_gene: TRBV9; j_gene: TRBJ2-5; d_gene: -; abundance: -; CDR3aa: CASSVGNGGRETQYF; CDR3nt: TGTGCCAGCAGCGTAGGAAATGGAGGGAGGGAGACCCAGTACTTC
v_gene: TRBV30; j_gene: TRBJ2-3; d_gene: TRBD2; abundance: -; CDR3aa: CAWNGLAGGSTDTQYF; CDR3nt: TGTGCCTGGAATGGGCTAGCGGGGGGTAGCACAGATACGCAGTATTTT
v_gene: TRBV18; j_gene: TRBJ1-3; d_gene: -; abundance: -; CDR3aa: CASSPSDISGNTIYF; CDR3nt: TGTGCCAGCTCACCGTCGGACATATCTGGAAACACCATATATTTT
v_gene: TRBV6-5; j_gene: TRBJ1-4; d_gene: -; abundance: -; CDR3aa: CAGSAGANEKLFF; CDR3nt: TGTGCCGGTTCTGCGGGGGCTAATGAAAAACTGTTTTTT
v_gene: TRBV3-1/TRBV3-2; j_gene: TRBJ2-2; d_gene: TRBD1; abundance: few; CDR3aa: CASCGTANTGELFF; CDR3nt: TGTGCCAGCTGTGGGACAGCGAACACCGGGGAGCTGTTTTTT